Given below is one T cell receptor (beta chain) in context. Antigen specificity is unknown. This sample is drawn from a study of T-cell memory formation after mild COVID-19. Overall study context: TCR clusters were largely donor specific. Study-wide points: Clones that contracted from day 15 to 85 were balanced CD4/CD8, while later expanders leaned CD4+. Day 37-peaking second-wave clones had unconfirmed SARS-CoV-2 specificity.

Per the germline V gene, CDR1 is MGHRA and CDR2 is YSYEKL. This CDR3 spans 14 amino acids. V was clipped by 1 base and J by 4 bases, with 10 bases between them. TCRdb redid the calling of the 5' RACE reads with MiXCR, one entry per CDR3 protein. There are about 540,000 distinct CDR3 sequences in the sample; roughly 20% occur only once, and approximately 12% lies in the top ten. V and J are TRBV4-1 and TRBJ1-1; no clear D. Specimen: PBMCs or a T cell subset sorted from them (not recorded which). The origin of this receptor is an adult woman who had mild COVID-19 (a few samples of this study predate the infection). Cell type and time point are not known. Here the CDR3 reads CASSQVAQPTEAFF. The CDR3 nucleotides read TGCGCCAGCAGCCAAGTTGCCCAGCCCACTGAAGCTTTCTTT.